In this sample, the clone carrying this TCR beta chain turned up many times. The sample belongs to a study of blood T cell repertoires in COVID-19. Study-level information: The United States, Italy and Spain were the sources of the acute and convalescent COVID-19 samples.

The V and J ends lost 3 bases and 0 bases, in that order; junction bases with no gene match: 6. Germline V gene lookup returns CDR1 MGHRA and CDR2 YSYEKL. The CDR3 has 16 residues. Assay: immunoSEQ multiplex PCR; the TCRdb copy retains only in-frame clones and omits some. The sample includes fewer than 200,000 clones, 70% to 85% seen only once; the top ten take roughly 7.1%. The specimen sequenced was peripheral blood. This TCR derives from a human donor in a cohort sampled during active COVID-19. This sequence joins TRBV4-1 and TRBJ1-1; 8 bases align to TRBD1. The CDR3 sequence is CASSHSRRGLNTEAFF. The CDR3 DNA follows: TGCGCCAGCAGCCATTCTCGCAGGGGGCTGAACACTGAAGCTTTCTTT.